Listed below are T cell receptor beta chains from one sample, sequenced in a study of T cells in Graves' hyperthyroidism and ophthalmopathy. TCRdb analysed the multiplex PCR reads with MiXCR anew, one entry per CDR3 protein. The table shows some 360,000 distinct CDR3 sequences, with roughly 13% occurring only once. The specimen was blood. The receptors come from a woman in her fifties or sixties with Graves' hyperthyroidism. CDR3s include the opening cysteine and the closing phenylalanine or tryptophan. A D gene is named only where the DNA matches it firmly. Size is stated for part of the rows, as once, few or many counts, or as a class when the clone is expanded.

v_gene	j_gene	d_gene	abundance	CDR3nt	CDR3aa
TRBV27	TRBJ1-2	TRBD1	-	TGTGCCAGCAGCCCGACCGGGACAGGGCGTTTTGGCTACACCTTC	CASSPTGTGRFGYTF
TRBV3-1	TRBJ1-5	-	many	TGTGCCAGCAGCCAAAGTCGGGATCAGCCCCAGCATTTT	CASSQSRDQPQHF
TRBV6-2/TRBV6-3	TRBJ2-5	TRBD1	many	TGTGCCAGCAGGACAGGGGGGTCAGCGGAGACCCAGTACTTC	CASRTGGSAETQYF
TRBV28	TRBJ2-1	-	-	TGTGCCAGCAGTTACTACAGGGAGCAGTTCTTC	CASSYYREQFF
TRBV18	TRBJ2-3	-	-	TGTGCCAGCTCGACAGGGGAGGGCCGGGATACGCAGTATTTT	CASSTGEGRDTQYF
TRBV6-2/TRBV6-3	TRBJ2-7	TRBD2	-	TGTGCCAGCAGTTACCGGGGACTAGCGGGAGGGCCGTACGAGCAGTACTTC	CASSYRGLAGGPYEQYF
TRBV6-1	TRBJ1-5	TRBD1	-	TGTGCCAGCAGTACGGACAGGGTTGAGGGCCAGCCCCAGCATTTT	CASSTDRVEGQPQHF
TRBV19	TRBJ1-5	TRBD1	few	TGTGCCAGTAGTCCGCGACAGGGGGATCAGCCCCAGCATTTT	CASSPRQGDQPQHF
TRBV14	TRBJ1-2	TRBD1	few	TGTGCCAGCAGCCAAGACCGGGACAGTACTAACTATGGCTACACCTTC	CASSQDRDSTNYGYTF
TRBV7-9	TRBJ2-5	TRBD2	many	TGTGCCAGCAGCTCGGGACTAGCGGGCGGCAATGGGGAGACCCAGTACTTC	CASSSGLAGGNGETQYF
TRBV14	TRBJ2-1	-	few	TGTGCCAGCAGCCGCGGACAGTCCTATGAGCAGTTCTTC	CASSRGQSYEQFF
TRBV6-1	TRBJ2-1	TRBD2	-	TGTGCCAGCAGAAGTAGCGGGGCTCACAATGAGCAGTTCTTC	CASRSSGAHNEQFF
TRBV12-3/TRBV12-4	TRBJ1-3	-	-	TGTGCCAGCAGTTCAGGACAGCACTCTGGAAACACCATATATTTT	CASSSGQHSGNTIYF
TRBV5-1	TRBJ2-3	TRBD1	many	TGTGCCAGCAGCTTATGGGGACAGTACACAGATACGCAGTATTTT	CASSLWGQYTDTQYF
TRBV24-1	TRBJ1-4	-	many	TGTGCCACCAGTGATCCTCGTCAGGGCGCAGGGGAAAAACTGTTTTTT	CATSDPRQGAGEKLFF
TRBV29-1	TRBJ1-1	-	many	TGCAGCTTTAACAGGAACACTGAAGCTTTCTTT	CSFNRNTEAFF
TRBV30	TRBJ2-5	-	-	TGTGCCTGGAGTGTACGATTGGGACAGTACTTC	CAWSVRLGQYF
TRBV6-4	TRBJ1-2	-	-	TGTGCCGGCAGTAGGGACGGCTCTAACTATGGCTACACCTTC	CAGSRDGSNYGYTF
TRBV11-2	TRBJ2-7	-	many	TGTGCCAGCAGCGCCGGGGGAGTCTCCTACGAGCAGTACTTC	CASSAGGVSYEQYF
TRBV28	TRBJ1-4	-	few	TGTGCCAGCAGTTTAATTCGAAGGGGCAAACTGTTTTTT	CASSLIRRGKLFF
TRBV19	TRBJ2-6	TRBD1	many	TGTGCCAGTAGTCCAGCACCCGGACAGGGGGGGCCCGGGGCCAACGTCCTGACTTTC	CASSPAPGQGGPGANVLTF
TRBV7-8	TRBJ1-6	-	-	TGTGCCAGCAGCACCTCGGGAACCTATAATTCACCCCTCCACTTT	CASSTSGTYNSPLHF
TRBV11-3	TRBJ2-1	TRBD2	many	TGTGCCAGCAGCTTAGGCGGGAGGGCCATGGATGAGCAGTTCTTC	CASSLGGRAMDEQFF
TRBV10-3	TRBJ2-7	-	many	TGTGCCATCAGTGGAACAGGGCACCCGGACGAGCAGTACTTC	CAISGTGHPDEQYF
TRBV10-2	TRBJ2-1	-	-	TGCGCCAGCAGTGAGCGGGTAGCGGTCTACAATGAGCAGTTCTTC	CASSERVAVYNEQFF
TRBV20-1	TRBJ2-4	TRBD2	-	TGCAGTGCTAGACCCCGCTATAGCGGGAGATTGGTCGGGTCCAAAAACATTCAGTACTTC	CSARPRYSGRLVGSKNIQYF
TRBV6-9	TRBJ2-7	-	few	TGTGCCAGCAGTTATGCAGGTGCCTACGAGCAGTACTTC	CASSYAGAYEQYF
TRBV7-3	TRBJ2-6	-	many	TGTGCCAGCAGGGTTTATGCCCTATCCTCTGGGGCCAACGTCCTGACTTTC	CASRVYALSSGANVLTF
TRBV3-1	TRBJ2-6	-	many	TGTGCCAGCAGCCCGTCCCGCCAAGATGGGGCTATCTCTGGGGCCAACGTCCTGACTTTC	CASSPSRQDGAISGANVLTF
TRBV24-1	TRBJ2-3	-	few	TGTGCCACCAGTTTGGGAAAAATTGATACGCAGTATTTT	CATSLGKIDTQYF
TRBV28	TRBJ2-7	-	many	TGTGCCAGCAGTTTAGCCGGGTCCTCATCCTACGAGCAGTACTTC	CASSLAGSSSYEQYF
TRBV11-3	TRBJ1-1	-	many	TGTGCCAGCAGCTTAGAGAGTCAGCGGGAAGCTTTCTTT	CASSLESQREAFF
TRBV28	TRBJ2-7	-	many	TGTGCCAGCAGTTCATCCGGGACTTCAACCTCCTACGAGCAGTACTTC	CASSSSGTSTSYEQYF
TRBV19	TRBJ2-6	TRBD2	-	TGTGCCAGTACCAGCGGGAGGGCCTTTTCTGGGGCCAACGTCCTGACTTTC	CASTSGRAFSGANVLTF
TRBV10-3	TRBJ1-1	TRBD1	-	TGTGCCTCTCAGACAGGGGGAATGAACACTGAAGCTTTCTTT	CASQTGGMNTEAFF
TRBV2	TRBJ1-5	TRBD1	few	TGTGCCAGCAGTGACAGGACAGGGCCGAATCAGCCCCAGCATTTT	CASSDRTGPNQPQHF
TRBV29-1	TRBJ1-1	-	-	TGCAGCGGATACGGGCCGAACACTGAAGCTTTCTTT	CSGYGPNTEAFF
TRBV6-2/TRBV6-3	TRBJ2-3	TRBD2	many	TGTGCCAGCAGTTACCCACTAGCGGGAGACCTGACAGATACGCAGTATTTT	CASSYPLAGDLTDTQYF
TRBV9	TRBJ2-1	-	many	TGTGCCAGCAGCACCCGATCCGGGACACTTTTCGGGAATGAGCAGTTCTTC	CASSTRSGTLFGNEQFF
TRBV5-1	TRBJ1-1	-	many	TGCGCCAGCAGCGTGGGACGGGGGAACACTGAAGCTTTCTTT	CASSVGRGNTEAFF
TRBV3-1	TRBJ2-5	-	many	TGTGCCAGCAGCCATACGGGATTACAAGAGACCCAGTACTTC	CASSHTGLQETQYF
TRBV6-1	TRBJ2-4	TRBD1	many	TGTGCCAGCAGTGGATACAGGGGTGACATTCAGTACTTC	CASSGYRGDIQYF
TRBV12-3/TRBV12-4	TRBJ1-4	-	many	TGTGCCAGCAGGCTAACAGGGAGGTACGAAAAACTGTTTTTT	CASRLTGRYEKLFF
TRBV29-1	TRBJ2-1	-	many	TGCAGCGTTGACGGGGGCTACAATGAGCAGTTCTTC	CSVDGGYNEQFF
TRBV7-2	TRBJ1-5	-	-	TGTGCCAGCAGCTCACAGCGTCAGCCCCAGCATTTT	CASSSQRQPQHF
TRBV12-3/TRBV12-4	TRBJ2-3	TRBD2	few	TGTGCCAGCAGGCAAGCGACTAGCGGGATCGGTGATACGCAGTATTTT	CASRQATSGIGDTQYF
TRBV15	TRBJ1-5	TRBD1	-	TGTGCCACCAGCAGAGAGCAGGGGGGCGGTTTTGGCAATCAGCCCCAGCATTTT	CATSREQGGGFGNQPQHF
TRBV11-2	TRBJ2-2	-	few	TGTGCCAGTAGTATCGCAGCCACCGGGGAGCTGTTTTTT	CASSIAATGELFF
TRBV28	TRBJ2-5	-	many	TGTGCCAGCAGTCCTTCATACGGACTCGGTAGTATGGAGACCCAGTACTTC	CASSPSYGLGSMETQYF
TRBV6-1	TRBJ1-4	-	many	TGTGCCAGCAGTTTACCAGTCGGCCTTACCGGAAAACTGTTTTTT	CASSLPVGLTGKLFF
TRBV5-6	TRBJ2-1	-	-	TGTGCCAGCAGCTTGGGGGTGGGGGGGACAAACTCCTACAATGAGCAGTTCTTC	CASSLGVGGTNSYNEQFF
TRBV5-1	TRBJ2-1	TRBD1	-	TGCGCCAGCAGACAGGGGGCGAATGAGCAGTTCTTC	CASRQGANEQFF
TRBV11-3	TRBJ1-1	-	many	TGTGCCAGCAGCCAGACAGAGCACACTGAAGCTTTCTTT	CASSQTEHTEAFF
TRBV29-1	TRBJ1-1	-	few	TGCAGCGTTGACGGAAACAGTGGTGAAGCTTTCTTT	CSVDGNSGEAFF
TRBV7-9	TRBJ1-1	-	few	TGTGCCAGCAGCTTAGGGTACAGAATGAACACTGAAGCTTTCTTT	CASSLGYRMNTEAFF